The rows below give T cell receptor beta chains drawn from one sample of a study of human T cells and chemical hapten exposure. TCRdb independently ran MiXCR on the RACE reads; one entry per CDR3 protein. The table records about 77,000 distinct CDR3 sequences, 14% of them present only once. This specimen consisted of whole blood, obtained in connection with sensitization to the hapten diphenylcyclopropenone (DPC). All receptors derive from a woman in her forties or fifties with alopecia areata. Some clones in this sample may be carry-over from other donors' samples. CDR3s leave out the opening cysteine and the closing phenylalanine or tryptophan. Clone size is given for some rows only: seen once, a few or many times, or a class if the clone is expanded.

>few|TRBV2|TRBJ1-1
ASSGTTGGWTEAF
>few|TRBV29-1|TRBJ2-1
SVKPGLRSDEQF
>NA|TRBV5-1|TRBJ2-1
ASSILAGGPNEQF
>NA|TRBV21-1|TRBJ2-3
ASSIGTSGLTDTQY
>few|TRBV7-8|TRBJ2-1
ASSGRVGNNEQF
>NA|TRBV18|TRBJ2-2
ASSPQLDTGELF
>NA|TRBV29-1|TRBJ2-7
SVFKDSYEQY
>many|TRBV20-1|TRBJ2-7
SAREQRLAGVPEQY
>few|TRBV6-2/TRBV6-3|TRBJ2-1
ASSRFSGNPLYNEQF
>many|TRBV12-3/TRBV12-4|TRBJ1-6
ASSSGSRGHNSPLH
>NA|TRBV7-2|TRBJ1-3
ASSRRGTDSGNTIY
>many|TRBV10-3|TRBJ1-4
AIRGGLGEKLF
>NA|TRBV29-1|TRBJ2-1
SVEPQGRYNEQF
>few|TRBV3-1|TRBJ1-1
ASTRTAMNTEAF
>few|TRBV20-1|TRBJ2-3
SARAASGIDTQY
>NA|TRBV12-3/TRBV12-4|TRBJ1-5
ASSLWNQPQH
>few|TRBV12-3/TRBV12-4|TRBJ2-3
ASTTSGRARGDTQY
>many|TRBV7-6|TRBJ1-2
ASSLTTGVGGYT
>few|TRBV6-1|TRBJ1-1
ASSEEYLGTEAF
>NA|TRBV15|TRBJ1-4
ATRGQANNEKLF
>few|TRBV20-1|TRBJ1-1
SARGPWDEAF
>NA|TRBV7-9|TRBJ2-7
ASSIGTGYEQY
>few|TRBV10-1|TRBJ1-1
ASSLDRANTEAF
>NA|TRBV28|TRBJ2-7
ASSLYGSTRTYEQY
>NA|TRBV18|TRBJ2-7
ASSRDGNEQY
>NA|TRBV18|TRBJ1-3
ASSQGQSTGNTIY
>NA|TRBV6-5|TRBJ1-1
ASSYSGQGSGTEAF
>NA|TRBV10-3|TRBJ2-7
AISDPGLANNYEQY
>NA|TRBV5-5|TRBJ2-3
ASSRGADTQY
>few|TRBV12-3/TRBV12-4|TRBJ1-6
ASSLRGQGRSPLH
>many|TRBV3-1|TRBJ2-1
ASRGDRSYNEQF
>NA|TRBV5-1|TRBJ2-1
ASSLEGGRAAYNEQF
>few|TRBV18|TRBJ2-7
ASSPPTVAEQY
>NA|TRBV6-6|TRBJ2-5
ASSYSSAQAQETQY
>NA|TRBV5-8|TRBJ2-1
ASSRGLGSGRTSGNEQF